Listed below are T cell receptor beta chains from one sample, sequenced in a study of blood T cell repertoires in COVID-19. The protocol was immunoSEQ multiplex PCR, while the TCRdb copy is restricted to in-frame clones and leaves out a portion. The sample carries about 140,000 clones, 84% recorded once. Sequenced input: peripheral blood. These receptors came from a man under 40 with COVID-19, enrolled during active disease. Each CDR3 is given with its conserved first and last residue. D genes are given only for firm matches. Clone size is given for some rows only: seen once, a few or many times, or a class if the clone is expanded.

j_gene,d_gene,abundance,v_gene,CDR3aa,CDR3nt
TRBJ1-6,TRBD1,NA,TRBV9,CASSNQQTGGNSPLHF,TGTGCCAGCAGCAACCAACAGACAGGGGGAAATTCACCCCTCCACTTT
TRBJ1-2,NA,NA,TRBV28,CASRSQGFDYGYTF,TGTGCCAGCAGGTCCCAGGGGTTTGACTATGGCTACACCTTC
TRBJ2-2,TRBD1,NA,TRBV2,CASSLGTGTGELFF,TGTGCCAGCAGCCTTGGGACAGGGACCGGGGAGCTGTTTTTT
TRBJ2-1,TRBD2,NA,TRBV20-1,CSASEGLAGAQSGEQFF,TGCAGTGCTAGTGAAGGACTAGCGGGTGCACAGTCGGGAGAGCAGTTCTTC
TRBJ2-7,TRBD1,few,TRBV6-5,CASKVGQGNYEQYF,TGTGCCAGCAAGGTGGGACAGGGAAATTACGAGCAGTACTTC
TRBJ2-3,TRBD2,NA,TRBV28,CASSLIAGSVPDTQYF,TGTGCCAGCAGTTTAATAGCGGGATCTGTTCCAGATACGCAGTATTTT
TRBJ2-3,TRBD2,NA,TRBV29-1,CSARRGADTQYF,TGCAGCGCCCGGCGGGGGGCAGATACGCAGTATTTT
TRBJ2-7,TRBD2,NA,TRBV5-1,CASSLALAGDGQYF,TGCGCCAGCAGCTTGGCCCTAGCGGGAGACGGGCAGTACTTC
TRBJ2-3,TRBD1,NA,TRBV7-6,CASSLDTGDSRSRTSTDTQYF,TGTGCCAGCAGCTTAGATACCGGGGACAGCCGATCCCGGACCAGCACAGATACGCAGTATTTT
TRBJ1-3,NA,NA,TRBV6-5,CASRLGGSGNTIYF,TGTGCCAGCAGATTGGGGGGTTCTGGAAACACCATATATTTT
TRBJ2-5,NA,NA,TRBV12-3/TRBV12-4,CASSYGETQYF,TGTGCCAGCAGTTACGGGGAGACCCAGTACTTC
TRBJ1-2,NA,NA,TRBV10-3,CAISESFTNYGYTF,TGTGCCATCAGTGAGTCGTTTACTAACTATGGCTACACCTTC
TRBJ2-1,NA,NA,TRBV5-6,CASSLRGGSYNEQFF,TGTGCCAGCAGCCTGAGGGGGGGCTCCTACAATGAGCAGTTCTTC
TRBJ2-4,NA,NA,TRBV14,CASSPFRGSNIQYF,TGTGCCAGCAGCCCATTCAGGGGTTCAAACATTCAGTACTTC
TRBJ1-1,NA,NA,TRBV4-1,CASSHSGVDTEAFF,TGCGCCAGCAGCCACTCAGGGGTCGACACTGAAGCTTTCTTT
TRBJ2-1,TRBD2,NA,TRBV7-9,CASSHHSRLAGRYNEQFF,TGTGCCAGCAGCCATCATTCCCGACTAGCGGGCCGGTACAATGAGCAGTTCTTC
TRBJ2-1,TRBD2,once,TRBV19,CASSTRGGYNEQFF,TGTGCCAGTAGTACCCGGGGGGGTTACAATGAGCAGTTCTTC
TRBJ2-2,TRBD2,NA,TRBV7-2,CASSFGGGSSGRGPLFF,TGTGCCAGCAGCTTCGGGGGAGGCTCTAGCGGGAGAGGTCCCCTGTTTTTT
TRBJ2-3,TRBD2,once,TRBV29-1,CSYGGASGVSTDTQYF,TGCAGTTACGGGGGGGCTAGCGGGGTCAGCACAGATACGCAGTATTTT
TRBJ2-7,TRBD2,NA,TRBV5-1,CASRPAGAYEQYF,TGCGCCAGCAGACCCGCGGGGGCCTACGAGCAGTACTTC
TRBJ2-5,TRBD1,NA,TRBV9,CASSDRGGETQYF,TGTGCCAGCAGCGACAGGGGTGGAGAGACCCAGTACTTC
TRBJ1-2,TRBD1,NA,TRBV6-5,CASSYHPTGANYGYTF,TGTGCCAGCAGTTACCATCCTACAGGGGCGAACTATGGCTACACCTTC
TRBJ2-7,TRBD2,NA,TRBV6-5,CASSVLAGPDDEQYF,TGTGCCAGCAGCGTACTAGCGGGGCCTGACGACGAGCAGTACTTC
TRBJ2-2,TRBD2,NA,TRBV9,CASSVGVLAGKNTGELFF,TGTGCCAGCAGCGTAGGTGTACTAGCGGGAAAGAACACCGGGGAGCTGTTTTTT
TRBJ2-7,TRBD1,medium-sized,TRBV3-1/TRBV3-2,CASSQDLGQGSSYEQYF,TGTGCCAGCAGCCAAGATCTGGGACAGGGTAGCTCCTACGAGCAGTACTTC
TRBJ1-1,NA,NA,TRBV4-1,CASSQNTGLTEAFF,TGCGCCAGCAGCCAAAATACAGGGCTTACTGAAGCTTTCTTT
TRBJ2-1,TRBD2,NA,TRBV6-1,CASSVRREGLNNEQFF,TGTGCCAGCAGTGTGCGGCGGGAGGGACTTAACAATGAGCAGTTCTTC
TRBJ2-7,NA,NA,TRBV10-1,CASSPLGAESYEQYF,TGCGCCAGCAGTCCCCTAGGGGCAGAATCCTACGAGCAGTACTTC
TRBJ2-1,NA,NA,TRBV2,CASSEQGLGQFF,TGTGCCAGCAGCGAACAGGGTTTGGGGCAGTTCTTC
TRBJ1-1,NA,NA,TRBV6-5,CASTRTSEAFF,TGTGCCAGCACCCGGACATCTGAAGCTTTCTTT
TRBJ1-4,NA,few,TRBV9,CASSVTGTDEKLFF,TGTGCCAGCAGCGTAACAGGGACGGATGAAAAACTGTTTTTT
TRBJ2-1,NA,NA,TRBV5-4,CASSSRTANYNEQFF,TGTGCCAGCAGCTCCCGGACAGCAAATTACAATGAGCAGTTCTTC
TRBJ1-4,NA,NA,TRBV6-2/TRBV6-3,CASSYPSPSRGEKLFF,TGTGCCAGCAGTTACCCCTCTCCAAGTCGCGGTGAAAAACTGTTTTTT
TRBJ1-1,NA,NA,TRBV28,CASSLTTYNTEAFF,TGTGCCAGCAGTTTAACCACTTATAACACTGAAGCTTTCTTT
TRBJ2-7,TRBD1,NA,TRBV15,CATRGTGGDEQYF,TGTGCCACCAGGGGGACAGGGGGCGACGAGCAGTACTTC
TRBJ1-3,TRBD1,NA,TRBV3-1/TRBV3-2,CASSQFTGTGKVTIYF,TGTGCCAGCAGCCAGTTTACCGGGACAGGGAAAGTCACCATATATTTT
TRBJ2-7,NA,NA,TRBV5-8,CASSLGQGYYEQYF,TGTGCCAGCAGCTTGGGGCAGGGATACTACGAGCAGTACTTC
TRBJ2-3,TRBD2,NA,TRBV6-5,CASSLAGGRTDTQYF,TGTGCCAGCAGTTTAGCGGGGGGTCGCACAGATACGCAGTATTTT
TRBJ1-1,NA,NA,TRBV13,CASSRMNTEAFF,TGTGCCAGCAGCCGTATGAACACTGAAGCTTTCTTT
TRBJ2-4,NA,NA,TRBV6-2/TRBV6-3,CASSFPGTLAKNIQYF,TGTGCCAGCAGTTTCCCGGGAACTCTAGCCAAAAACATTCAGTACTTC
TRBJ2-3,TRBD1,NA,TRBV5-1,CASSVQGAADTQYF,TGCGCCAGCAGCGTCCAGGGGGCGGCAGATACGCAGTATTTT
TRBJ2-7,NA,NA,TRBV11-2,CASSLDSAGAGLGEQYF,TGTGCCAGCAGCTTAGATTCTGCGGGGGCGGGACTGGGCGAGCAGTACTTC
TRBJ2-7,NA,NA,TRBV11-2,CASSFEGVNEQYF,TGTGCCAGCAGCTTTGAGGGAGTGAACGAGCAGTACTTC
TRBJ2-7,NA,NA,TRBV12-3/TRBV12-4,CASSLLQEQYF,TGTGCCAGCAGTTTACTTCAGGAGCAGTACTTC
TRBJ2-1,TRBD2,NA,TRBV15,CATSRASGRNEQFF,TGTGCCACCAGCAGAGCAAGCGGGAGGAATGAGCAGTTCTTC
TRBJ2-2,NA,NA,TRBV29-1,CSVEQGGNTGELFF,TGCAGCGTTGAGCAGGGTGGGAACACCGGGGAGCTGTTTTTT
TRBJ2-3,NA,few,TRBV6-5,CASSYAGSTDTQYF,TGTGCCAGCAGTTACGCGGGGAGCACAGATACGCAGTATTTT
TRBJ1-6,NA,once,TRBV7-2,CASSLGGVYNSPLHF,TGTGCCAGCAGCTTAGGGGGAGTCTATAATTCACCCCTCCACTTT
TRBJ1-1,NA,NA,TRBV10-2,CASSVSSYTEAFF,TGCGCCAGCAGTGTTAGTTCCTACACTGAAGCTTTCTTT
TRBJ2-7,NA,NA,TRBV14,CASSRQFGGTYEQYF,TGTGCCAGCAGCCGCCAGTTCGGCGGGACCTACGAGCAGTACTTC
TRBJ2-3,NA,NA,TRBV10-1,CASSESPTSTDTQYF,TGCGCCAGCAGTGAGTCGCCGACTAGCACAGATACGCAGTATTTT
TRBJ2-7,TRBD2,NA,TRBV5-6,CASSPGGQGPLISYEQYF,TGTGCCAGCAGCCCGGGAGGCCAAGGGCCATTAATCTCCTACGAGCAGTACTTC
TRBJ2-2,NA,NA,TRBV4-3,CASSHFLVKESGELFF,TGCGCCAGCAGCCATTTTCTCGTTAAGGAGTCCGGGGAGCTGTTTTTT